This T cell receptor (beta chain) stems from a study of beta chain features in type 1 diabetes. The V gene's germline CDR1 is SNHLY and CDR2 FYNNEI. The CDR3 covers 14 residues. V dropped 1 base and J dropped 5 bases, with 9 bases sitting between them. This clone has just a few counts. Its antigen is as yet unknown. Regarding the study as a whole: There was a possibility that cDNA sequencing over-represented cells with high TCR expression. Type 1 diabetes patients showed a moderate but significant shortening of TCRB CDR3s in all four CD4+ subsets.

Of the isolated RNA, all was reverse transcribed, and so the sequenced material was expressed TCRB transcripts. Produced via immunoSEQ multiplex PCR; TCRdb's table is partial and in-frame only. Among hundreds of thousands of clones listed, 13% were seen once. A single heparinised blood sample, averaging about 120 mL, was obtained per donor. Purity of each sorted population was above 98%. The chain joins TRBV2 to TRBJ1-5; D call uncertain. Sequenced sample: naive CD4+ T cells from blood. The TCR comes from a man younger than 35 with type 1 diabetes. The CDR3 DNA reads as TGTGCCAGCAGTGAAGAGGGCTGGGATCAGCCCCAGCATTTT. Amino acids: CASSEEGWDQPQHF.